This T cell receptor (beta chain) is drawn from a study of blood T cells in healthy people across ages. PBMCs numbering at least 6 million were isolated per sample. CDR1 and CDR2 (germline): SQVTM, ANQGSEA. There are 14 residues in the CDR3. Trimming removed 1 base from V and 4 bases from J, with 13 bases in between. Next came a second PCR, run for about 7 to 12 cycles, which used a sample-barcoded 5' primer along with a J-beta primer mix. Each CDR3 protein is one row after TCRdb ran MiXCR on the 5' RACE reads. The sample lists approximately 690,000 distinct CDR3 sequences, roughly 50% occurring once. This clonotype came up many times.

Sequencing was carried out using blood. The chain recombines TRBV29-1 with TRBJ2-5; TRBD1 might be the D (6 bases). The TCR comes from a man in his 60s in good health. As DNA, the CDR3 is TGCAGCGTTGAAGCCCCCCAGGGGCGAGAGACCCAGTACTTC. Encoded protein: CSVEAPQGRETQYF.